Following are 32 T cell receptor beta chains from one sample sequenced in a study of PD-1 blockade in classical Hodgkin lymphoma. Generated by immunoSEQ multiplex PCR, the TCRdb table keeps only in-frame clones and is missing some. The data show approximately 9,800 clones, with 70% to 80% seen just once and 4% held by the top ten. Following autologous stem cell transplantation, relapse occurred in every patient, and exposure to brentuximab vedotin varied. Magnetic negative selection purified CD4+ T cells from thawed PBMCs. The material was CD4+ T cells from blood, obtained at baseline. These TCRs come from a human donor with classical Hodgkin lymphoma.

V is TRBV18 and J is TRBJ2-7, with TRBD2 matching over 10 bases. CDR1 and CDR2 from the germline V gene are KGHSH and LQKENI. The trim removed 2 bases at V and 6 bases at J, leaving 7 bases unmatched. CDR3 length equals 15 residues. The CDR3 loop reads CASSPGLAGDGEQYF. The CDR3 nucleotides are TGTGCCAGCTCACCAGGGCTAGCGGGAGACGGCGAGCAGTACTTC.

In this sample, this clone turned up a few times. V is TRBV11-2 and J is TRBJ2-3, with 9 bases that match TRBD2. The CDR3 has 16 amino acids. The germline CDR1 and CDR2 sequences are SGHAT and FQNNGV. Germline trimming cut 2 bases from V and 1 base from J; bases unmatched to any gene: 4. CDR3 loop: CASSLIAGVGTDTQYF. In nucleotides, the CDR3 is TGTGCCAGCAGCTTAATAGCGGGAGTCGGCACAGATACGCAGTATTTT. Together with reference TRBV11-2 and TRBJ2-3, the CDR3 gives the full variable domain: EAGVAQSPRYKIIEKRQSVAFWCNPISGHATLYWYQQILGQGPKLLIQFQNNGVVDDSQLPKDRFSAERLKGVDSTLKIQPAKLEDSAVYLCASSLIAGVGTDTQYFGPGTRLTVL.

The chain links TRBV15 to TRBJ1-5; D gene uncertain. This CDR3 comprises 12 residues. The germline V and J ends were trimmed by 0 bases and 6 bases, with 3 bases remaining between them. CDR1 and CDR2 (germline): LNHNV, YYDKDF (reference sequence). In DNA, the CDR3 is TGTGCCACCAGCAGAGATCGTCAGCCCCAGCATTTT. This translates into CATSRDRQPQHF.

As regards this clone: Other DNA sequences in the sample encode the same CDR3. The chain is built from TRBV13 and TRBJ2-3; 12 nucleotides line up with TRBD2. Unmatched junction bases numbered 2, after V lost 4 bases and J lost 3 bases. The germline V gene has CDR1 PRHDT and CDR2 FYEKMQ (reference sequence). The CDR3 runs to 15 residues. CDR3 region: CASSSTSGSTDTQYF. CDR3 nucleotides: TGTGCCAGCAGCTCGACTAGCGGGAGTACAGATACGCAGTATTTT.

The gene calls are TRBV5-1 and TRBJ2-5; perhaps D is TRBD1 or TRBD2 (5 bases each). The CDR3 extends over 14 amino acids. Germline V gene data show CDR1 as SGHRS and CDR2 as YFSETQ. V shed 3 bases and J shed 5 bases, with 14 bases lying between them. As DNA, the CDR3 is TGCGCCAGCAGCTCCCCCGGGGCCGGGGAGACCCAGTACTTC. Its translation: CASSSPGAGETQYF.

In this sample, this clone is medium-sized. The genes are TRBV5-4 and TRBJ2-7, with TRBD1 identical over 10 bases. With 5 bases clipped from V and 2 bases from J, the junction kept 10 bases outside the gene matches. Germline assignment: CDR1 SGHNT and CDR2 YYREEE (reference sequence). This CDR3 is 16 amino acids long. CDR3 loop: CASSYGGTGVPYEQYF. The CDR3 DNA reads TGTGCCAGCAGTTACGGCGGGACAGGGGTCCCCTACGAGCAGTACTTC.

This clone has more than one count but fewer than ten. The V and J genes are TRBV6-5 and TRBJ2-7; possibly TRBD1 for D (6 bases). Germline-derived CDR1 and CDR2 are MNHEY and SVGAGI. Between the trimmed V and J ends, which lost 5 bases and 3 bases, there was a span of 11 bases. CDR3 length: 13 residues. CDR3 nucleotides: TGTGCCAGCAGTCGGGACATCAACTACGAGCAGTACTTC. It codes for CASSRDINYEQYF.

This clone was seen a handful of times. The chain couples TRBV5-1 to TRBJ2-4, with 8 positions matching TRBD2. From germline, CDR1 is SGHRS and CDR2 YFSETQ. V lost 4 bases and J lost 1; bases outside the gene matches: 13. The CDR3 runs to 18 residues. This CDR3 is CASSPVGGGPGAKNIQYF. As DNA, the CDR3 is TGCGCCAGCAGCCCGGTCGGGGGGGGTCCTGGGGCCAAAAACATTCAGTACTTC.

The V call is TRBV4-3, the J call TRBJ1-6, with 8 bases that match TRBD1. CDR3 length equals 15 residues. Trimming removed 0 bases from V and 9 bases from J; junction bases left unmatched: 4. Germline V gene data show CDR1 as LGHNA and CDR2 as YSLEER. CDR3 nucleotide sequence: TGCGCCAGCAGCCAAGATGACAGGGGTGGTTCACCCCTCCACTTT. It specifies CASSQDDRGGSPLHF.

The chain employs TRBV19 and TRBJ2-2, with D possibly being TRBD1 (8 bases). Between the trimmed V and J ends, which lost 6 bases and 4 bases, there was a span of 15 bases. CDR3 length: 15 residues. Germline V lookup: CDR1 LNHDA, CDR2 SQIVND (reference sequence). The CDR3 region is CASRGGDRPTGELFF. The CDR3 nucleotides are TGTGCCAGTAGGGGGGGGGACAGGCCCACCGGGGAGCTGTTTTTT.

CDR3 protein: CASSRGLAGDRGEQFF. The CDR3 region has the DNA TGTGCCAGCAGCCGTGGACTAGCGGGAGATCGGGGTGAGCAGTTCTTC. The chain combines TRBV4-2 with TRBJ2-1; 13 bases agree with TRBD2. Germline loops: CDR1 LGHNA, CDR2 YNFKEQ. This CDR3 is 16 amino acids long. Trimming took 4 bases from V and 9 from J; bases not matched to a gene: 9.

The chain carries TRBV28 and TRBJ1-5; D uncertain. This CDR3 spans 16 amino acids. With 5 bases removed from V and 6 bases from J, the gap between germline ends came to 20 bases. The germline V gene encodes CDR1 MDHEN and CDR2 SYDVKM. The CDR3 loop reads CASSPAGRQAGQPQHF. In DNA form, the CDR3 reads TGTGCCAGCAGTCCCGCCGGTCGTCAGGCCGGTCAGCCCCAGCATTTT.

The chain has TRBV27 and TRBJ1-2, with 10 positions matching TRBD1. The trim removed 5 bases at V and 4 bases at J, leaving 7 bases unmatched. The CDR3 length is 15 residues. CDR1 is MNHEY, CDR2 SMNVEV, per germline (reference sequence). CDR3 loop: CASSRGTGVGYGYTF. The DNA of the CDR3 is TGTGCCAGCAGTCGAGGGACAGGGGTCGGCTATGGCTACACCTTC.

The chain couples TRBV5-1 to TRBJ2-5; 8 bases are shared with TRBD2. The germline V gene has CDR1 SGHRS and CDR2 YFSETQ. The V gene end was trimmed by 0 bases and the J gene end by 3 bases; junction bases not matched to a gene: 7. This CDR3 spans 16 amino acids. CDR3 protein: CASSLATGTREETQYF. CDR3 in DNA: TGCGCCAGCAGCTTGGCAACCGGGACTAGAGAAGAGACCCAGTACTTC.

The rearrangement uses TRBV15 and TRBJ1-3, with D possibly being TRBD1 (5 bases). CDR3 length equals 16 residues. CDR1 LNHNV and CDR2 YYDKDF come from the germline V gene (reference sequence). V dropped 3 bases and J dropped 0 bases, with 12 bases sitting between them. The CDR3 DNA reads TGTGCCACCAGCAGCGGGGACGGGGTCTCTGGAAACACCATATATTTT. It specifies CATSSGDGVSGNTIYF.

The rearrangement links TRBV5-1 to TRBJ2-3, with 7 positions matching TRBD2. The CDR3 covers 15 residues. V lost 5 bases and J lost 1; bases outside the gene matches: 7. Germline values: CDR1 SGHRS, CDR2 YFSETQ. Here the CDR3 reads CASSGGRAGTDTQYF. CDR3 in DNA: TGCGCCAGCAGTGGTGGGAGGGCCGGCACAGATACGCAGTATTTT.

This rearrangement joins TRBV7-2 to TRBJ1-3; maybe TRBD1 (6 bases). The germline V gene encodes CDR1 SGHTA and CDR2 FQGNSA. The V gene lost 6 bases and the J gene lost 4 bases, with 10 bases spanning the gap. The CDR3 runs 13 residues. CDR3 region: CASRRGSGNTIYF. The CDR3 DNA reads TGTGCCAGCAGGAGGGGGTCCGGAAACACCATATATTTT.

This clone was seen only a few times. This chain joins TRBV2 and TRBJ1-6, with TRBD1 as a possible D gene (5 bases). The germline V gene has CDR1 SNHLY and CDR2 FYNNEI. V was pared by 7 bases and J by 10 bases, with 14 bases between. CDR3 length: 13 amino acids. DNA of the CDR3: TGTGCCAGCACGGGACTTCTGGAATCACCCCTCCACTTT. Its protein is CASTGLLESPLHF.

The rearrangement uses TRBV7-2 and TRBJ1-4; D not certain. The germline CDR1 and CDR2 sequences are SGHTA and FQGNSA. The V and J ends lost 7 bases and 5 bases respectively, with 8 bases between them. This CDR3 has 12 amino acids. Here the CDR3 reads CASTNPNEKLFF. CDR3 in DNA: TGTGCCAGCACCAACCCCAATGAAAAACTGTTTTTT.

V usage is TRBV28 and J usage is TRBJ1-1; the match to TRBD1 covers 7 bases. Trimming cost V 3 bases and J 10 bases; bases outside gene matches: 5. Germline V gene data show CDR1 as MDHEN and CDR2 as SYDVKM. CDR3 length: 12 amino acids. The CDR3 spells CASSFQTGRAFF. The CDR3 DNA is TGTGCCAGCAGTTTTCAGACAGGGAGAGCTTTCTTT. The full variable domain, rest sourced from reference TRBV28 and TRBJ1-1, is DVKVTQSSRYLVKRTGEKVFLECVQDMDHENMFWYRQDPGLGLRLIYFSYDVKMKEKGDIPEGYSVSREKKERFSLILESASTNQTSMYLCASSFQTGRAFFGQGTRLTVV.

The chain uses TRBV7-9 and TRBJ1-2; 10 bases map to TRBD1. The CDR3 contains 15 residues. Germline V gives CDR1 SEHNR, CDR2 FQNEAQ (reference sequence). V gave up 5 bases and J gave up 3 bases; unmatched junction bases: 6. The CDR3 coding sequence is TGTGCCAGCAGCATAGGACAGGGGGAAGACTATGGCTACACCTTC. It yields the protein CASSIGQGEDYGYTF.

The chain links TRBV2 to TRBJ2-1; no definite D call. Germline CDR1 and CDR2: SNHLY and FYNNEI. This CDR3 contains 16 residues. Trimming shortened V by 4 bases and J by 1 base, and 14 bases separated the two germline ends. The CDR3 coding sequence is TGTGCCAGCAGTGGAACTCTGGCCGGTTCCTACAATGAGCAGTTCTTC. It translates to CASSGTLAGSYNEQFF.

V is TRBV15 and J is TRBJ1-6, with 8 positions matching TRBD1. The CDR3 covers 15 residues. V gave up 1 base and J gave up 9 bases; unmatched junction bases: 5. Per germline, CDR1 LNHNV and CDR2 YYDKDF (reference sequence). CDR3 sequence: CATSRGQGASSPLHF. CDR3 sequence (DNA): TGTGCCACCAGCAGAGGGCAGGGGGCCTCTTCACCCCTCCACTTT.

The genes are TRBV19 and TRBJ2-2, with a possible D match to TRBD2 (6 bases). The CDR3 length is 13 residues. Looked up from germline, CDR1 is LNHDA and CDR2 is SQIVND (reference sequence). V lost 5 bases to trimming and J lost 7 bases, with 11 bases between them. The CDR3, as DNA: TGTGCCAGTAGTCCGCGGGGTGACGGGGAGCTGTTTTTT. Protein sequence: CASSPRGDGELFF.

The rearrangement uses TRBV10-3 and TRBJ2-3; D could derive from TRBD1 or TRBD2 (6 bases each). Deletions cut 10 bases from V and 3 bases from J, with 14 bases between. CDR3 length: 13 residues. In germline, CDR1 is ENHRY, CDR2 SYGVKD. In DNA form, the CDR3 reads TGTGCCACCCGACAGGAGGGAACAGATACGCAGTATTTT. Protein: CATRQEGTDTQYF.

This chain links TRBV19 with TRBJ2-2; D possibly corresponds to TRBD1 (6 bases). Germline loops: CDR1 LNHDA, CDR2 SQIVND (reference sequence). This CDR3 contains 15 residues. The ends were cut back, 3 bases at V and 2 bases at J, with 10 bases in the middle. Here the CDR3 reads CASSMGTLNTGELFF. In nucleotides, the CDR3 is TGTGCCAGTAGTATGGGGACACTAAACACCGGGGAGCTGTTTTTT.

This chain joins TRBV19 and TRBJ2-3; 9 nucleotides line up with TRBD1. This CDR3 contains 12 residues. The ends lost 5 bases at V and 11 bases at J; junction bases unmatched: 5. CDR1 LNHDA and CDR2 SQIVND come from the germline V gene (reference sequence). CDR3 amino acids: CASSPRQGVQYF. Here the CDR3 DNA reads TGTGCCAGTAGTCCTCGACAGGGGGTGCAGTATTTT.

The chain uses TRBV2 and TRBJ1-2; weak D call: TRBD1 (5 bases). Trimming left V 7 bases short and J 7 bases short, with 16 bases between. The length of the CDR3 is 13 residues. Germline V lookup: CDR1 SNHLY, CDR2 FYNNEI. CDR3 nucleotide sequence: TGTGCCAGCAAATGGGGACCGGGGTTTGGCTACACCTTC. Its translation is CASKWGPGFGYTF.

The V gene is TRBV18, the J gene TRBJ2-3, with D perhaps TRBD2 (5 bases). The CDR3 has 12 residues. Between the trimmed V and J ends, which lost 6 bases and 14 bases, there was a span of 18 bases. Germline V gene sequence: CDR1 KGHSH, CDR2 LQKENI. CDR3 residues: CASSPDDRGSYF. CDR3 in DNA: TGTGCCAGCTCCCCGGACGATCGGGGTTCGTATTTT.

In nucleotides, the CDR3 is TGTGCCAGCAGCTTTAATGGTGAGGACACTGAAGCTTTCTTT. It is translated as CASSFNGEDTEAFF. The chain joins TRBV5-6 to TRBJ1-1, with D hard to call. Germline V CDR1 and CDR2: SGHDT, YYEEEE. There are 14 residues in the CDR3. Trimming pared 2 bases from V and 3 bases from J, leaving 11 bases between. Combining the CDR3 with reference TRBV5-6 and TRBJ1-1 gives the whole variable domain DAGVTQSPTHLIKTRGQQVTLRCSPKSGHDTVSWYQQALGQGPQFIFQYYEEEERQRGNFPDRFSGHQFPNYSSELNVNALLLGDSALYLCASSFNGEDTEAFFGQGTRLTVV.

V and J are TRBV7-6 and TRBJ1-4, with D possibly matching TRBD1 (5 bases). The CDR3 length is 14 residues. V was shortened by 4 bases and J by 5 bases, with 11 bases between the two germline ends. Germline values: CDR1 SGHVS, CDR2 FNYEAQ. The chain's CDR3 is CASSSHGGNEKLFF. The CDR3 DNA sequence: TGTGCCAGCAGCTCCCATGGGGGGAATGAAAAACTGTTTTTT. The variable domain in full, with the rest retrieved from reference TRBV7-6 and TRBJ1-4, is GAGVSQSPRYKVTKRGQDVALRCDPISGHVSLYWYRQALGQGPEFLTYFNYEAQQDKSGLPNDRFSAERPEGSISTLTIQRTEQRDSAMYRCASSSHGGNEKLFFGSGTQLSVL.

The chain carries TRBV19 and TRBJ2-2; D is perhaps TRBD1 or TRBD2 (5 bases each). This CDR3 comprises 14 residues. Germline V gene data show CDR1 as LNHDA and CDR2 as SQIVND (reference sequence). Trimming took off 6 bases at V and 3 bases at J, with 11 bases between the two ends. The CDR3 sequence is CASSWGSDTGELFF. The DNA of the CDR3 is TGTGCCAGTAGCTGGGGGAGCGACACCGGGGAGCTGTTTTTT.